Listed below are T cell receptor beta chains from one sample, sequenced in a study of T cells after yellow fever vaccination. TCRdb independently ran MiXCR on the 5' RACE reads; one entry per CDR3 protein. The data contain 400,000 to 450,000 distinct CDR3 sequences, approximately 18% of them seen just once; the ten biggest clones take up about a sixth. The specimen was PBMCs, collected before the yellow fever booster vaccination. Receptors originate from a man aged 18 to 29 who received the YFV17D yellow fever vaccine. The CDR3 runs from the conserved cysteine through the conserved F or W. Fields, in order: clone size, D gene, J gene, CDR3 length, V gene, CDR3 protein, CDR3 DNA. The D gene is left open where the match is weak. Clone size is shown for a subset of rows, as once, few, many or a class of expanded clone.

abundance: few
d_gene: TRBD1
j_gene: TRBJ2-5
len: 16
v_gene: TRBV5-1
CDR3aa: CASSLVWTGEGETQYF
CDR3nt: TGCGCCAGCAGCTTGGTCTGGACAGGGGAAGGAGAGACCCAGTACTTC

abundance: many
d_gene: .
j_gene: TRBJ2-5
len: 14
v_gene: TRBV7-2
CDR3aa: CASSFNGGPETQYF
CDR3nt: TGTGCCAGCAGCTTCAACGGGGGGCCGGAGACCCAGTACTTC

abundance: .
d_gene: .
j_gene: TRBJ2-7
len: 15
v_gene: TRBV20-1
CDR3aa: CSASRAAGSVYEQYF
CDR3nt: TGCAGTGCTAGCAGGGCTGCCGGAAGCGTCTACGAGCAGTACTTC

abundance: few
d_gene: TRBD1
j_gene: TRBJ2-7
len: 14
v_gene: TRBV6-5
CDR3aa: CASSLAGGGYEQYF
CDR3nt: TGTGCCAGCAGCCTGGCAGGGGGCGGGTACGAGCAGTACTTC

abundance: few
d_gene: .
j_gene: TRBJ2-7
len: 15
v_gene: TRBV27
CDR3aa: CASSFLGALSYEQYF
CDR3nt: TGTGCCAGCAGTTTCTTAGGGGCGCTTTCCTACGAGCAGTACTTC

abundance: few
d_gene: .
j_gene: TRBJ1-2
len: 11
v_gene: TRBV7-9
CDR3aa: CASSLTVGYTF
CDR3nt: TGTGCCAGCAGCTTAACAGTCGGCTACACCTTC

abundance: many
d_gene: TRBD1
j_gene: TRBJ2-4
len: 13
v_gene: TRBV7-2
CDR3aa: CASSLDRGHIQYF
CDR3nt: TGTGCCAGCAGCTTGGACAGGGGTCACATTCAGTACTTC

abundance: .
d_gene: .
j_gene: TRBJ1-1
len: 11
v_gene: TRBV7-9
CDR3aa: CASQTNTEAFF
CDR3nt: TGTGCCAGCCAAACGAACACTGAAGCTTTCTTT

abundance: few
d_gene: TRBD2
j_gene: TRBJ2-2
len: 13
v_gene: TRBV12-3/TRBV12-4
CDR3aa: CATERGSTGELFF
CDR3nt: TGTGCCACCGAGCGGGGGAGCACCGGGGAGCTGTTTTTT

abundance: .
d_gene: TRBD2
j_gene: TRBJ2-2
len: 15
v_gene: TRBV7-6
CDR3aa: CASRGLAGPTGELFF
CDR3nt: TGTGCCAGCAGGGGACTAGCGGGCCCCACCGGGGAGCTGTTTTTT

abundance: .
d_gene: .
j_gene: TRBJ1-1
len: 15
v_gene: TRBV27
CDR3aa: CASSLRWTETRTAFF
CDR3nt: TGTGCCAGCAGTTTAAGATGGACAGAGACAAGAACAGCTTTCTTT

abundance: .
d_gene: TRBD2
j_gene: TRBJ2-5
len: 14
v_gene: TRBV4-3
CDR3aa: CASSQGLAVETQYF
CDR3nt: TGCGCCAGCAGCCAAGGACTAGCGGTGGAGACCCAGTACTTC

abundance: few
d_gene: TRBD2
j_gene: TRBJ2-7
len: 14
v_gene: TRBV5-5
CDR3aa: CASSYREEAYEQYF
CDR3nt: TGTGCCAGCAGTTACCGGGAGGAAGCCTACGAGCAGTACTTC

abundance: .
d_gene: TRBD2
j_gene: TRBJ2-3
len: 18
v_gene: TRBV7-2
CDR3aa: CASSQGLLAGGFRDTQYF
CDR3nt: TGTGCCAGCAGCCAAGGCCTTCTAGCGGGGGGCTTTCGGGATACGCAGTATTTT

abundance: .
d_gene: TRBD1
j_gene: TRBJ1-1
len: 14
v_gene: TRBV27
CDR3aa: CASSRQGWDTEAFF
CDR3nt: TGTGCCAGCAGCAGACAGGGGTGGGACACTGAAGCTTTCTTT

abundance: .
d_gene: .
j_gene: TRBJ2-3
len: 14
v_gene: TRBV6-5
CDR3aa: CASILLQSTDTQYF
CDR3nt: TGTGCCAGCATTCTTCTACAGTCCACAGATACGCAGTATTTT

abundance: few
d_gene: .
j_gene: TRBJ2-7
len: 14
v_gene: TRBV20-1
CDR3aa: CSARRGPGPYEQYF
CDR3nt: TGCAGTGCTAGACGGGGGCCGGGCCCCTACGAGCAGTACTTC

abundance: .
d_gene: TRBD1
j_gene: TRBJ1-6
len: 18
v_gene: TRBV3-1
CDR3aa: CASSQERGTGSIYSPLHF
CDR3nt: TGTGCCAGCAGCCAAGAGAGGGGGACAGGGAGTATTTATTCACCCCTCCACTTT

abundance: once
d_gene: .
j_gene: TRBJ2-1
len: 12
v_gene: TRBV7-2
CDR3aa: CASTTPPSEQFF
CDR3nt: TGTGCCAGCACTACCCCCCCCAGTGAGCAGTTCTTC

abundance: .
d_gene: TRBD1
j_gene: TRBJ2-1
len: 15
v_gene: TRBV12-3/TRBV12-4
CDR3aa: CASSHGQGRGNEQFF
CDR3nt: TGTGCCAGCAGCCACGGACAGGGAAGGGGTAATGAGCAGTTCTTC

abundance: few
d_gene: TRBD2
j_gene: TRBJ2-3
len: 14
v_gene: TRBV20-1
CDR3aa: CSARGRGGTDTQYF
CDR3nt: TGCAGTGCTAGAGGGCGGGGGGGAACAGATACGCAGTATTTT

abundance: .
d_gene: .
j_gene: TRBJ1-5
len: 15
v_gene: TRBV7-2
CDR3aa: CASSSHAGSNQPQHF
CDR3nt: TGTGCCAGCAGCTCGCATGCCGGGAGCAATCAGCCCCAGCATTTT

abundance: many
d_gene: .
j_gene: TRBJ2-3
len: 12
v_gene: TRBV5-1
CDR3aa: CASNGYTDTQYF
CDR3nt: TGCGCCAGCAACGGTTACACAGATACGCAGTATTTT

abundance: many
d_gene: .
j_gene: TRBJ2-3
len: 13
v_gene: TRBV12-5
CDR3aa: CASGSGDTDTQYF
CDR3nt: TGTGCTAGTGGTTCCGGGGACACAGATACGCAGTATTTT

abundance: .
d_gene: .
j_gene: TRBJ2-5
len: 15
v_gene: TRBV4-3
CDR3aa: CASGSWAGRQETQYF
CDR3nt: TGCGCCAGCGGTTCCTGGGCGGGCAGACAAGAGACCCAGTACTTC

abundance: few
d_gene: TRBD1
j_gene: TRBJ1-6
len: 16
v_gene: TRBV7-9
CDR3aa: CASSLVGTGNNSPLHF
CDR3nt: TGTGCCAGCAGCTTAGTAGGGACAGGCAACAATTCACCCCTCCACTTT

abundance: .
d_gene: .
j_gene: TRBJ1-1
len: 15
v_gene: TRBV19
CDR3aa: CASSIGPRLNTEAFF
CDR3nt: TGTGCCAGTAGTATAGGCCCACGGCTGAACACTGAAGCTTTCTTT

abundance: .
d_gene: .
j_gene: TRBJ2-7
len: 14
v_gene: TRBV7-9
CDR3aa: CASSSFDEVVEQYF
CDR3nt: TGTGCCAGCAGCTCTTTTGACGAGGTGGTGGAGCAGTACTTC

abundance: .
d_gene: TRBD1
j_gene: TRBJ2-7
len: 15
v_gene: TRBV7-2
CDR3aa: CASSYGTGGLRIRYF
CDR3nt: TGTGCCAGCAGCTATGGAACAGGGGGTCTTAGAATCCGGTACTTC

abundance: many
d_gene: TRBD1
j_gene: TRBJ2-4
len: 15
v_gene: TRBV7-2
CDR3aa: CASSLRSSLDRGSYF
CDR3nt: TGTGCCAGCAGCCTACGAAGTTCTTTGGACAGGGGTTCGTACTTC

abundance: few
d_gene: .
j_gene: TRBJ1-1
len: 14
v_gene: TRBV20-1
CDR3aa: CSARDPRGSAEAFF
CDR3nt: TGCAGTGCTAGAGATCCCCGGGGGTCCGCTGAAGCTTTCTTT

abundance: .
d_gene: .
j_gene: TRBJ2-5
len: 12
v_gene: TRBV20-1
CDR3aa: CSAVTREETQYF
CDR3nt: TGCAGTGCCGTAACTAGGGAAGAGACCCAGTACTTC

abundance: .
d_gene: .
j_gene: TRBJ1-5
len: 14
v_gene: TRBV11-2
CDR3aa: CASSLALPGQPQHF
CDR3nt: TGTGCCAGCAGCTTAGCCCTCCCCGGGCAGCCCCAGCATTTT

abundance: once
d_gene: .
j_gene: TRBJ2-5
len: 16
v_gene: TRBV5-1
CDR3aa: CASSLGHGRAQETQYF
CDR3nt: TGCGCCAGCAGCTTGGGCCATGGCAGGGCTCAAGAGACCCAGTACTTC

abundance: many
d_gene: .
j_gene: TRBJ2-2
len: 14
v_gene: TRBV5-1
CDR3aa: CASSYRDGTGELFF
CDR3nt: TGCGCCAGCAGCTACCGGGACGGGACCGGGGAGCTGTTTTTT

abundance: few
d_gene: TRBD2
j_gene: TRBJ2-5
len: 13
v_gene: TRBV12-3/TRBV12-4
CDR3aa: CASSTSGGETQYF
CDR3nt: TGTGCCAGCAGCACTAGCGGGGGAGAGACCCAGTACTTC

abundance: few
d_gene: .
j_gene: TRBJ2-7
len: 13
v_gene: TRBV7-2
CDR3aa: CASSSGAADEQYF
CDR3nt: TGTGCCAGCAGCTCGGGAGCCGCGGACGAGCAGTACTTC

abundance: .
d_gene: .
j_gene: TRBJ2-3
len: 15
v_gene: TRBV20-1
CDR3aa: CSARDRRDPTDTQYF
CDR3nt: TGCAGTGCTAGAGATCGTCGAGACCCCACAGATACGCAGTATTTT

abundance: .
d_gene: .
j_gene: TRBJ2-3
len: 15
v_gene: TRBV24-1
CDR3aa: CATSDGTDSTDTQYF
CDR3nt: TGTGCCACCAGTGACGGGACGGACAGCACAGATACGCAGTATTTT